This T cell receptor beta chain was profiled in a study of cytomegalovirus exposure and HLA in healthy donors (dated by TCRdb to 2015 to 2018). Regarding the complete study: An earlier analysis of approximately 640 of the donors reported more than 250 Gb of sequence data and 100 million to 130 million unique TCR beta sequences from 150 million to 200 million T cells. To study patterns of TCR occurrence, a later analysis re-analyzed previously published TCR beta repertoires from several hundred donors and added high-resolution HLA genotyping. To predict cytomegalovirus infection status, the study combined high-throughput TCR immunosequencing, statistical association of individual TCRs with disease status, and machine learning. In an earlier analysis of more than 550 of the donors, high-throughput TCR beta sequencing was used to judge whether each TCR beta V gene segment behaved as functional or pseudogenic. Along with the approximately 650-subject first cohort, a separate validation cohort of about 110 different subjects was used. Typing coverage differed by locus: A, B, C, DRB1 and DQB1 were typed in roughly 629-630 donors, DQA1 in about 550, DPA1 in approximately 600, and DPB1 in 450 to 490. The genetic ancestry cluster associated with self-reported Caucasian donors included about 84% of the 300 to 450 genotyped donors. All discovery cohort repertoires had been generated on a single sequencing platform. The aim of the study was to test whether cataloging public T cell receptors could identify signatures of past pathogen exposure. An early release that covered 640 HLA-typed donors contained approximately 300 gigabases of sequencing data and 80 million or so unique TCR sequences. Because of strong linkage in the cohort, roughly five DR-DQ haplotypes were treated as single units for association and clustering. HLA typing included class I and class II loci at four-digit resolution. The study used immunosequencing to profile the T cell repertoires of several hundred subjects and linked those repertoires to cytomegalovirus serostatus. Donor age, sex, ethnicity and CMV serostatus were compiled together with the repertoire data. The later analysis used no new phenotypic data to find candidate immune exposures, relying instead on TCR beta sequences and their occurrence across donors. Genome-wide SNP genotypes for about three fifths of the roughly 670 donors were used in a later genetic analysis, which treated that subset as a discovery cohort. Among 398 genotyped donors of the cohort, an average of around 240,000 unique TCR beta nucleotide sequences were sequenced per donor, approximately 20% of them non-productive. The investigation overall reported the following: The authors suggested that the approach could potentially be generalized to other disease states and immunological phenotypes. Several of the top co-occurrence clusters appeared to be linked to parvovirus B19, influenza, CMV and Epstein-Barr virus, according to a later analysis. When HLA alleles, especially DR and DQ, strongly co-occurred, TCR associations were difficult to assign to individual alleles. CMV serostatus was the only immune exposure information available for the cohort. Most TCR sequences were observed very rarely across donors, whereas some public TCRs were present in many individuals. An association between a missense DCLRE1C variant and V-gene and J-gene trimming of TCR beta chains was found in a later genetic analysis and replicated in an independent cohort. A further reported finding was that TCR beta sequences accurately predicted the HLA-A and HLA-B alleles for most subjects in the first cohort. This cohort had only TCR beta chains sequenced, and the lack of alpha or paired-chain data limited which features could be detected. According to a later genetic analysis, donors in an Asian-associated ancestry cluster had fewer N-insertions in productive TCRs than the approximately 710-donor mean. The classifier was reported to diagnose cytomegalovirus status with high specificity and sensitivity in both the original cohort and the validation cohort. A total of 150 to 200 TCR beta chains were listed by the study as associated with cytomegalovirus. In a later analysis, most CMV-associated TCR beta chains were found to appear HLA-restricted, with HLA associations seemingly driven largely by CMV exposure. At a false discovery rate of 0.05, a later analysis linked about 17,000 TCR beta sequences to specific HLA alleles. Because counts were too low, some 16 rarely observed V segments, including chromosome 9 orphons, were excluded from the earlier analysis of roughly 580 of the donors. Broadly in line with IMGT annotations, most TCR beta V segments showed up in productive rearrangements about 87% or about 30% of the time in an earlier analysis of about 500 of the donors. Because the 87-base-pair reads could not distinguish some IMGT-functional V segments, including TRBV6-2 and TRBV6-3, those segments were excluded. Because HLA typing was missing for some donors at each locus, association tests included only the typed subset. Linkage disequilibrium might explain the correlated functional status among segregating V segments, but an unknown experimental factor could not be excluded. Sequencing depth was assumed to be roughly uniform across donors in the presence/absence analyses, though that assumption may not hold. A later analysis found that TCR association rates varied across HLA loci, with DRB1 alleles showing the most associated TCRs and HLA-C alleles the fewest. In a later analysis, HLA-associated TCR beta chains showed more clonal expansion and lower generation probabilities than non-associated chains that were equally common. In vitro tests confirmed that a few of the cytomegalovirus-associated TCR beta chains recognize cytomegalovirus antigens. A cluster of highly shared sequence variants was judged likely to be a technical artifact of the sequencing pipeline.

V is reduced by 8 bases and J by 4 bases, leaving a spacing of 11 bases between them. Its CDR3 holds 12 amino acids, cysteine through phenylalanine. This entry keeps only the CDR3 DNA: 36 bases, framed from base 1. The CDR1 and CDR2 encoded by the germline V gene are KGHSH and LQKENI. The cohort comprised some 730 healthy bone marrow donors. At the time of sampling, every cohort member was nominally healthy, though immune exposures that went unrecorded were likely present. The donor tested CMV seronegative, placing the donor among the 300 to 450 seronegative members of the cohort. Each donor provided a peripheral blood sample, and peripheral blood mononuclear cells were used for TCR beta sequencing. Genomic DNA extraction from the blood cell samples was performed with the Qiagen DNeasy Blood Extraction Kit. Library preparation employed the immunoSEQ multiplex PCR assay. For the multiplex PCR, a mixture combining 60 forward primers for TCR Vbeta segments and 13 reverse primers for TCR Jbeta segments was used. A multiplex PCR assay on genomic DNA amplified the CDR3 region of rearranged TCR beta genes. The Illumina HiSeq System was used to sequence the amplified TCR beta libraries as 87-base-pair reads. In the paper's pipeline: Across the 500 to 850 repertoires, a later analysis counted some 80 million unique TCR beta chains, approximately 10 million of which were shared by at least two donors. To remove PCR and sequencing errors, raw reads were error-corrected and collapsed into unique sequences using a nearest-neighbor algorithm that merged closely related sequences. Alignment of CDR3 sequences to IMGT reference sequences was used to assign V, D and J gene segments. For a sequence to be retained, at least a six-nucleotide match to both a V gene segment and a J gene segment was required. A rearrangement was called productive if the CDR3 had no stop codons and remained in frame with V and J, and every other rearrangement was called non-productive. CDR3 was defined by IMGT convention, running from the second conserved V-encoded cysteine to the conserved J-encoded phenylalanine. The earlier analysis of roughly 590 of the donors excluded any sequence lacking an unambiguous match to a single V gene segment. In an earlier analysis of 587 of the donors, V segments were called functional above 56.7% productive rearrangements and were called segregating when the between-donor standard deviation exceeded 5%. To diagnose cytomegalovirus status from the catalog of TCR beta chain sequences, a statistical classification framework was built. V and J gene assignment, in a later analysis, came from comparing TCR nucleotide sequences with IMGT/GENE-DB human TR gene sequences. In a later analysis, CDR3 sequences and most-parsimonious VDJ recombination scenarios were assigned using the TCRdist pipeline. A later analysis defined each TCR beta chain by its CDR3 amino acid sequence plus V-gene family, and excluded reads lacking a unique V-gene family. A later analysis removed roughly 590 highly shared, low-generation-probability nucleotide sequences to deal with suspected cross-contamination and a sequencing artifact. In a later analysis, a clonal expansion index for each public chain was calculated from normalized within-repertoire ranks of inferred template counts. In a later analysis, generation probabilities were computed with a VDJ recombination model fitted to out-of-frame rearrangements, and the resulting probabilities were checked against IGoR. In a later analysis, hypergeometric tests were used to score TCR-TCR, TCR-HLA and TCR-CMV co-occurrence, with a repertoire-size bias correction applied to TCR pairs. In a later analysis, false discovery rates were estimated by permuting HLA or CMV assignments 20 times. In a later analysis, co-occurring TCRs were grouped using DBSCAN, and TCRdist sequence similarity was added for clustering within HLA-allele-positive subsets. For co-occurrence clustering, repertoires with fewer than 30,000 or more than 120,000 public chains were excluded, along with about five repertoires with anomalous nucleotide sharing. TCRdb carries this immuneACCESS record with in-frame sequences only. Its versions omit some clonotypes, under half of them owing to an unresolved V gene in the studies checked, with the rest unexplained. V, J and clone size are taken as reported in that table, and D and trimming were inferred from the DNA itself. This sample is represented by about 110,000 clones; about 70% of them were singletons. The top ten hold 0.87% of the sample.

About this clone: This clone's antigen is unknown. No much larger clone exists at a distance of one base, and base qualities are not known.

This chain is built from TRBV18 and TRBJ1-1; no D segment can be confidently identified. The TCR was taken from a woman under 40 in good health and CMV-seronegative. The sample was PBMCs. The CDR3 protein is CASSRGPTEAFF. The nucleotide sequence is given as TGTGCCAGCAGCAGAGGGCCCACTGAAGCTTTCTTT.